The 19 T cell receptor beta chains below come from one sample, sequenced in a study of shared clonotypes between healthy human individuals. Using immunoSEQ multiplex PCR, the repertoire was profiled, and TCRdb retains in-frame clones only, with some absent. The data show some 2,100,000 clones, under 95% seen once. As defined, naive CD8 cells were CD45RO-negative and positively selected for CCR7, with terminally differentiated effector memory CD45RA+ cells excluded. Sequenced material: naive CD8+ T cells from PBMCs. These receptor sequences come from a man aged 18 to 29 in good health. Some clones in this sample may be carry-over from other donors' samples.

V is TRBV14 and J is TRBJ2-7; 8 bases are a match to TRBD1. J gave up 2 bases and V 5 bases, and 5 bases lay outside the gene matches. Germline V gene lookup returns CDR1 SGHDN and CDR2 FVKESK. The CDR3 extends over 14 amino acids. For the CDR3, the DNA is TGTGCCAGCAGCGCCGGGACAGGTCCCTACGAGCAGTACTTC. Its translation is CASSAGTGPYEQYF.

This chain links TRBV11-1 with TRBJ2-7; D might be TRBD1 or TRBD2, each matching 5 bases. The CDR3 runs to 14 residues. Germline-derived CDR1 and CDR2 are SGHAT and FQDESV (reference sequence). V gave up 5 bases and J gave up 5 bases, with 16 bases separating them. CDR3 sequence (DNA): TGTGCCAGCAGCCAAGCCGAGGGGCTCGACGAGCAGTACTTC. Translated: CASSQAEGLDEQYF.

The chain recombines TRBV4-2 with TRBJ2-7; D may be TRBD1 (7 bases). Trimming removed 2 bases from V and 7 bases from J, with 18 bases in between. This CDR3 region has 15 residues. Germline V lookup: CDR1 LGHNA, CDR2 YNFKEQ. CDR3 coding DNA: TGTGCCAGCAGCCAACAAGACAGGGAGGCGGGTGAGCAGTACTTC. Protein: CASSQQDREAGEQYF.

The chain combines TRBV6-6 with TRBJ1-3; 11 bases are a match to TRBD1. This CDR3 region has 15 residues. V was clipped by 6 bases and J by 4 bases; unmatched bases: 5. CDR1 is MNHNY and CDR2 is SVGAGI in the germline V gene (reference sequence). CDR3 region: CASSQDRGLGNTIYF. The CDR3, as DNA: TGTGCCAGCAGCCAGGACAGGGGGCTCGGAAACACCATATATTTT.

The chain links TRBV27 to TRBJ2-1; the D is unclear. The CDR3 has 17 amino acids. CDR1 is MNHEY, CDR2 SMNVEV, per germline (reference sequence). With 3 bases removed from V and 0 bases from J, the gap between germline ends came to 15 bases. CDR3 in amino acids: CASSFLNIRSSYNEQFF. The CDR3, as DNA: TGTGCCAGCAGTTTTTTGAACATCCGAAGCTCCTACAATGAGCAGTTCTTC.

The rearrangement joins TRBV27 to TRBJ2-7, with 8 bases aligning to TRBD2. The V gene's germline CDR1 is MNHEY and CDR2 SMNVEV (reference sequence). The CDR3 runs to 14 residues. V shed 4 bases and J 6 bases; nucleotides not matched to a gene: 8. The DNA of the CDR3 is TGTGCCAGCAGTTGGGCTAGCGGGCTCGGCGAGCAGTACTTC. It codes for CASSWASGLGEQYF.

This chain connects TRBV19 to TRBJ1-2; D is undetermined. The CDR3 totals 13 residues. V shed 3 bases and J shed 3 bases, with 8 bases lying between them. Germline CDR1 reads LNHDA; CDR2 reads SQIVND (reference sequence). This chain's CDR3 is CASSILEDYGYTF. CDR3 DNA sequence: TGTGCCAGTAGTATTCTAGAGGACTATGGCTACACCTTC.

With respect to this clone: The sample has other DNA sequences that encode this CDR3 too. The V gene is TRBV9, the J gene TRBJ2-2; D is unclear. Germline V gene lookup returns CDR1 SGDLS and CDR2 YYNGEE. The V and J ends lost 2 bases and 6 bases respectively, with 5 bases between them. The CDR3 has 12 residues. The CDR3 DNA reads as TGTGCCAGCAGCGTTAGCTCCGGGGAGCTGTTTTTT. This encodes CASSVSSGELFF.

This clone was found once. CDR3 nucleotides: TGTGCCAGCAATCCCACCCGGACAGTGGGATATGGCTACACCTTC. This encodes CASNPTRTVGYGYTF. The chain joins TRBV27 to TRBJ1-2; D possibly corresponds to TRBD1 (6 bases). CDR1 and CDR2 (germline): MNHEY, SMNVEV (reference sequence). Trimming pared 7 bases from V and 5 bases from J, leaving 20 bases between. This CDR3 is built from 15 residues.

This chain joins TRBV2 and TRBJ2-5; D is unclear. Germline V gene data show CDR1 as SNHLY and CDR2 as FYNNEI. This CDR3 spans 14 amino acids. V was clipped by 1 base and J by 5 bases, with 11 bases between them. In nucleotides, the CDR3 is TGTGCCAGCAGTGAAGACGTAGGTGGGGAGACCCAGTACTTC. Translation gives CASSEDVGGETQYF.

This sequence joins TRBV11-2 and TRBJ1-2, with D perhaps matching TRBD1 (6 bases). The germline V and J ends were trimmed by 6 bases and 4 bases, with 12 bases remaining between them. This CDR3 region has 13 residues. Germline assignment: CDR1 SGHAT and CDR2 FQNNGV. The CDR3 DNA reads as TGTGCCAGCAGGTCGGGACAACTCTATGGCTACACCTTC. This codes for CASRSGQLYGYTF.

The chain employs TRBV5-1 and TRBJ2-7; 7 positions agree with TRBD1. The CDR3 extends over 13 amino acids. After removal of 3 bases from V and 5 bases from J, the junction contained 5 bases not matched to a gene. Germline lookup yields CDR1 SGHRS and CDR2 YFSETQ. The CDR3 DNA follows: TGCGCCAGCAGCTCGAGACAGGGCCACGAGCAGTACTTC. It specifies CASSSRQGHEQYF.

As regards this clone: The same CDR3 can be traced to other DNA sequences in this sample. The chain carries TRBV10-1 and TRBJ2-7; D not resolved. The CDR3 runs to 11 residues. Germline CDR1 reads WNHNN; CDR2 reads SYGVQD (reference sequence). V lost 3 bases and J 3 bases, leaving 3 bases between the germline ends. CDR3 amino acids: CASSDGYEQYF. The CDR3 nucleotides read TGCGCCAGCAGTGATGGCTACGAGCAGTACTTC.

The genes are TRBV5-6 and TRBJ2-7; D is perhaps TRBD2 (5 bases). The length of the CDR3 is 13 residues. Between the trimmed V and J ends, which lost 6 bases and 0 bases, there was a span of 10 bases. Germline loops: CDR1 SGHDT, CDR2 YYEEEE. Here the CDR3 DNA reads TGTGCCAGCACCGGACGGGACTCCTACGAGCAGTACTTC. Protein: CASTGRDSYEQYF.

The chain combines TRBV27 with TRBJ2-1; 9 bases are a match to TRBD2. V shed 6 bases and J 4 bases; nucleotides not matched to a gene: 7. The CDR3 length is 15 residues. CDR1 and CDR2 from the germline V gene are MNHEY and SMNVEV (reference sequence). The DNA of the CDR3 is TGTGCCAGCAGCCAACCGCGGGAGGGATACAATGAGCAGTTCTTC. This gives the protein CASSQPREGYNEQFF.

The chain has TRBV19 and TRBJ2-7; 8 positions match TRBD1. The junction had 6 bases not matched to a gene; V was cut back by 0 bases and J by 2 bases. The CDR3 contains 16 residues. Germline loops: CDR1 LNHDA, CDR2 SQIVND (reference sequence). The CDR3 loop is CASSIDSPGGPYEQYF. As DNA, the CDR3 is TGTGCCAGTAGTATAGACTCCCCAGGGGGCCCCTACGAGCAGTACTTC.

This chain connects TRBV9 to TRBJ2-1; D is uncertain. Deletions cut 2 bases from V and 4 bases from J, with 7 bases between. The length of the CDR3 is 13 residues. The germline V gene has CDR1 SGDLS and CDR2 YYNGEE. CDR3 loop: CASSVKEYNEQFF. The DNA for the CDR3 is TGTGCCAGCAGCGTTAAGGAGTACAATGAGCAGTTCTTC. The full variable domain, with the rest looked up from reference TRBV9 and TRBJ2-1, is DSGVTQTPKHLITATGQRVTLRCSPRSGDLSVYWYQQSLDQGLQFLIQYYNGEERAKGNILERFSAQQFPDLHSELNLSSLELGDSALYFCASSVKEYNEQFFGPGTRLTVL.

The chain couples TRBV12-5 to TRBJ1-2; no clear D gene. CDR1 is LGHNT, CDR2 FRNRAP, per germline. V was trimmed by 0 bases and J by 4 bases, leaving 12 bases between them. This CDR3 has 15 residues. This chain's CDR3 is CASGLVLRDSYGYTF. The CDR3 DNA reads TGTGCTAGTGGTTTGGTACTTAGAGACTCCTATGGCTACACCTTC.

The chain has TRBV27 and TRBJ2-1; 8 nucleotides agree with TRBD2. Trimming removed 3 bases from V and 7 bases from J; junction bases left unmatched: 14. The CDR3 loop spans 17 amino acids. The germline V gene encodes CDR1 MNHEY and CDR2 SMNVEV (reference sequence). CDR3 protein: CASSFFSGELASNEQFF. The CDR3 DNA sequence: TGTGCCAGCAGTTTCTTTAGCGGGGAACTAGCTAGTAATGAGCAGTTCTTC.